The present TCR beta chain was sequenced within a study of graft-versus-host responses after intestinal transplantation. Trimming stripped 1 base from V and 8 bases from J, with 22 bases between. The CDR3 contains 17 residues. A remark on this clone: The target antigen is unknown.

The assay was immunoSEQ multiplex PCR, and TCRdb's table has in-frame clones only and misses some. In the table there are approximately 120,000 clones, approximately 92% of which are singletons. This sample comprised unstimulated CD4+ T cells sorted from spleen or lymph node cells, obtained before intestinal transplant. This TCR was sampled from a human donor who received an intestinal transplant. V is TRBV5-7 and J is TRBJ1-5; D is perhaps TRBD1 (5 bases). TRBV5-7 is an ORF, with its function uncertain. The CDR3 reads CASSLCDVCGAAKPQHF. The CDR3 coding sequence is TGTGCCAGCAGCTTGTGCGACGTTTGTGGGGCCGCTAAGCCCCAGCATTTT.